Detailed here is one TCR beta chain. Profiling relied on immunoSEQ multiplex PCR, and the TCRdb table lists in-frame clones only, not all of them. This table holds a few hundred thousand clones, approximately 65% found once. CD4+ cells underwent separation, giving CD45RA+ naive and CD45RA-negative memory subsets. The sample belongs to a study of shared clonotypes between healthy human individuals. Looking at the study overall: The people who gave samples were two women and a few men aged 18 to 49.

Looked up from germline, CDR1 is MGHDK and CDR2 is SYGVNS. V lost 5 bases and J lost 6; bases outside the gene matches: 12. The CDR3 is 16 residues long. This chain joins TRBV25-1 and TRBJ2-1; 8 bases map to TRBD2. This TCR was sampled from a man aged 25-40 years in good health. Sequences were obtained from memory CD4+ T cells sorted from blood. The subset was: CD45RA-negative fraction. CDR3 sequence: CASSSYGREVSNEQFF. The CDR3, as DNA: TGTGCCAGCAGTTCCTACGGGCGGGAGGTGTCCAATGAGCAGTTCTTC.